This entry concerns a single TCR beta chain. This clonotype was recorded a few times. This receptor's antigen is unknown. One base away there is no much larger clone; base qualities are not given. The donors were roughly 38 Caucasian individuals from Russia, aged roughly 6 to 100 years, who were systemically healthy. Each donor gave about 9.7 milliliters of peripheral blood, drawn into EDTA-treated Vacutainer tubes. Ficoll-Paque density-gradient centrifugation was used to isolate PBMCs, with at least 6.5 million per sample. Trizol reagent was used to extract total RNA from PBMCs, with at least 6 micrograms per sample. For every donor, flow cytometry on a PBMC aliquot measured the percentage of naive CD45RAhigh/CD27high T cells. Receptor amplification or capture employed 5' RACE. Sequencing took place on an Illumina HiSeq 2500. A second about 6 to 11 cycle PCR used a sample-barcoded 5' primer and a J-beta primer mix. Each TCR beta cDNA molecule received a unique molecular identifier from a template-switch 5' adaptor carrying 12 random nucleotides. Each sample yielded at least 2.5 million CDR3-containing paired-end reads. First-strand cDNA synthesis was performed from all RNA using the Mint cDNA synthesis kit, with priming by a TRBC-specific oligonucleotide. Following uracil-DNA glycosylase treatment, all cDNA underwent a first 18-cycle PCR with the universal primers M1SS and BC2_uni_R. The authors processed their data as follows. For normalization, 1 million high-quality reads were randomly selected from each sample, with every read carrying a distinct molecular identifier. Reads sharing molecular identifiers were discarded rather than binned into consensus sequences. MiTCR, run with a Q25 quality threshold and the strictest error-elimination algorithm, handled CDR3 identification, clonotype clustering and error correction. A nonparametric unseen species model with Euler transformation was used to estimate lower-bound total TCR beta diversity. The raw public data were reprocessed by TCRdb itself: fastp quality trimming at Q25, MiXCR clonotype calling, in-frame beta chains only. Rows with a matching CDR3 protein are joined into one entry that keeps the most common DNA and genes. Clone size and V and J calls follow TCRdb, not the original study. The sample yields some 1.5 million distinct CDR3 sequences; about 28% were counted once. More than 6% of the sample comes from the top ten.

CDR1 is given as ENHRY and CDR2 as SYGVKD, both from the germline V gene. The CDR3 spans 14 residues, from the cysteine through the phenylalanine. The sequence is cut down to CDR3 DNA, 42 bases in frame from base 1. V is pared back by 8 bases and J by 3 bases, with 13 bases lying between the germline termini. This sample was included in a study of blood T cells in healthy people across ages (dated by TCRdb to between 2014 and 2017). Regarding the research as a whole: In model experiments, template switching captured about one uniquely barcoded TCR beta cDNA molecule for every two T cells. The study measured age-related changes in TCR beta repertoire diversity using deep sequencing normalized with unique cDNA molecular identifiers. The donors were split into four age groups: young (average around 15 years), middle-aged (about 40), aged (62) and long-lived (roughly 88). To avoid experimental bias, donors of different ages were distributed randomly across sequencing lanes. Using the same blood draw, the study looked at two additional independent replicas of 1 million unique cDNA reads for two donors, one aged 18 to 30 and the other aged 80 or older.

Broad study findings and their caveats: Estimates of total diversity from one million sequenced T cells were regarded as lower bounds and underestimates. As age increased, observed TCR beta diversity per million T cells dropped in a roughly linear way, and a significant reduction was already evident by age 40. Donor CMV infection status was unknown, potentially confounding age-related changes in expanded clonotypes. Compared with the aged group, the long-lived group had more naive CD4+ T cells, fewer expanded clones and increased TCR diversity, a pattern suggesting age selection. Since profiling was done on bulk unsorted PBMCs, naive and antigen-experienced compartments could not be conclusively compared. Observed TCR beta diversity correlated strongly with the percentage of naive T cells measured by flow cytometry.

The sequenced sample was blood. The source is a woman younger than 45 in good health. This receptor chain uses TRBV10-3 and TRBJ2-2; confidence is insufficient to name the D gene. The DNA sequence is given as TGTGCCATCTGGGGTGGTAAGGACACCGGGGAGCTGTTTTTT. It specifies CAIWGGKDTGELFF.